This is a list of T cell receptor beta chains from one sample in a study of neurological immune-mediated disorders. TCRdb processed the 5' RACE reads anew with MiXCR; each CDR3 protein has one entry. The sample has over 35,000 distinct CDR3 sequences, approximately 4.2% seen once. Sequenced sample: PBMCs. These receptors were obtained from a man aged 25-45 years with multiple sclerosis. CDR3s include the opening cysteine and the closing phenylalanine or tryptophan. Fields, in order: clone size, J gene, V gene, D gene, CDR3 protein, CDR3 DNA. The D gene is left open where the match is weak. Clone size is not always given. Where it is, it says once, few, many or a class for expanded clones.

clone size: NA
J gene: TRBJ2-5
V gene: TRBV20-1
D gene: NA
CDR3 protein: CSPAGGSETQYF
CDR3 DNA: TGCAGTCCCGCCGGGGGAAGTGAGACCCAGTACTTC

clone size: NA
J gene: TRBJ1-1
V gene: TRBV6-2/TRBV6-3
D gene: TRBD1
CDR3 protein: CASSYLGQGVTEAFF
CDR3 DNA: TGTGCCAGCAGTTACTTGGGACAGGGCGTCACTGAAGCTTTCTTT

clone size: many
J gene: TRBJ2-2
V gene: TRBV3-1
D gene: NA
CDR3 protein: CASSQVGITGELFF
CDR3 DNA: TGTGCCAGCAGCCAAGTGGGAATCACCGGGGAGCTGTTTTTT

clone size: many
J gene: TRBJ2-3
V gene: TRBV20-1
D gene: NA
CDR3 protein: CSARGRGRTDTQYF
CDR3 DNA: TGCAGTGCTAGAGGGAGGGGCCGCACAGATACGCAGTATTTT

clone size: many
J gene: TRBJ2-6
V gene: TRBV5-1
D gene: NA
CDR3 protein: CASSSTISGANVLTF
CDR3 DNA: TGCGCCAGCAGCTCTACAATCTCTGGGGCCAACGTCCTGACTTTC

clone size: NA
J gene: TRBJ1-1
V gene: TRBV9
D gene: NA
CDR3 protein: CASSSGGGGTEAFF
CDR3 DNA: TGTGCCAGCAGCTCGGGGGGCGGTGGGACTGAAGCTTTCTTT

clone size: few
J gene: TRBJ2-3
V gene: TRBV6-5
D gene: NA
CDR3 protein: CASSYEGGLSTDTQYF
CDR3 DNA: TGTGCCAGCAGTTACGAGGGGGGCCTTAGCACAGATACGCAGTATTTT

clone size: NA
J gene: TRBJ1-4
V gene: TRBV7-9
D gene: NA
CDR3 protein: CASSLARGMVEKLFF
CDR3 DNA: TGTGCCAGCAGCTTAGCCAGGGGAATGGTTGAAAAACTGTTTTTT

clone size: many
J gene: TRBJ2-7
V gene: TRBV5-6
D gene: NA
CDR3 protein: CASSLPQDYEQYF
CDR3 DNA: TGTGCCAGCAGCTTGCCGCAGGACTACGAGCAGTACTTC

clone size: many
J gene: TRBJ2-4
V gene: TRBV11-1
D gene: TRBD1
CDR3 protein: CASSLHRGVNIQYF
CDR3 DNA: TGTGCCAGCAGCTTGCACAGGGGAGTAAACATTCAGTACTTC

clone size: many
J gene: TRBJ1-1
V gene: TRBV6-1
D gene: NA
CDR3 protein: CASMAFGTEAFF
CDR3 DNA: TGTGCCAGCATGGCTTTTGGCACTGAAGCTTTCTTT

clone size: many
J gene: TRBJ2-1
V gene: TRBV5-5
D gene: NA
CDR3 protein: CASSLGDSTYNEQFF
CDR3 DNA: TGTGCCAGCAGCTTGGGGGACTCCACCTACAATGAGCAGTTCTTC

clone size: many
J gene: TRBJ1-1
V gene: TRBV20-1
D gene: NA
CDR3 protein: CSARNSMNTEAFF
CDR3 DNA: TGCAGTGCTAGAAACTCGATGAACACTGAAGCTTTCTTT

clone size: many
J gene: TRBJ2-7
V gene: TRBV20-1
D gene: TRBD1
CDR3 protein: CSARTGPYEQYF
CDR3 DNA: TGCAGTGCAAGGACAGGGCCCTACGAGCAGTACTTC

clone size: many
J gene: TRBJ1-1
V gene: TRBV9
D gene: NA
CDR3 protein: CASSVGGPMNTEAFF
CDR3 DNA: TGTGCCAGCAGCGTAGGCGGACCTATGAACACTGAAGCTTTCTTT

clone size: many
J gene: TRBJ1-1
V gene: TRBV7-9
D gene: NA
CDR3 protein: CASSQPNFLTEAFF
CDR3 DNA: TGTGCCAGCAGCCAACCCAATTTTCTGACTGAAGCTTTCTTT

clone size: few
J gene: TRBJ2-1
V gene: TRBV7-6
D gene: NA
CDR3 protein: CASSFLVYNEQFF
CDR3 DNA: TGTGCCAGCAGCTTCTTGGTATACAATGAGCAGTTCTTC

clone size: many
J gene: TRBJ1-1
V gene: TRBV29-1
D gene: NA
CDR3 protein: CSVGGRNTEAFF
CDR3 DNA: TGCAGCGTTGGAGGGAGGAACACTGAAGCTTTCTTT

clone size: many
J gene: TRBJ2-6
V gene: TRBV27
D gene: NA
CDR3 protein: CASSKRGGSGANVLTF
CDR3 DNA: TGTGCCAGCAGTAAACGGGGCGGCTCTGGGGCCAACGTCCTGACTTTC

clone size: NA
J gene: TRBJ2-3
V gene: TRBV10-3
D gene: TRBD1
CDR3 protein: CAIHRGRTDTQYF
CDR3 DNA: TGTGCCATCCACAGGGGTAGGACAGATACGCAGTATTTT

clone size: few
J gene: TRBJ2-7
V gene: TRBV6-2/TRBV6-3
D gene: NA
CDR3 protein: CASSYYNSYEQYF
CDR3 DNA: TGTGCCAGCAGTTACTATAACAGCTACGAGCAGTACTTC

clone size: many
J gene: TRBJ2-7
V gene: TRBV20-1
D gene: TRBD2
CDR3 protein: CSARGGGGDSYEQYF
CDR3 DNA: TGCAGTGCTAGAGGCGGGGGGGGCGACTCCTACGAGCAGTACTTC

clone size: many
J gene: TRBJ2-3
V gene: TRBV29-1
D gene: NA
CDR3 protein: CSVEVNANTQYF
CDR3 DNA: TGCAGCGTTGAAGTGAACGCTAATACGCAGTATTTT

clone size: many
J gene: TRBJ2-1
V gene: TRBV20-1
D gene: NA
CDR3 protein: CSAELPGLRNEQFF
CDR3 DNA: TGCAGTGCTGAACTCCCGGGCCTAAGGAATGAGCAGTTCTTC

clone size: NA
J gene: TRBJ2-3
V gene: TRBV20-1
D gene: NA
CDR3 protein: CSAHGGIGTDTQYF
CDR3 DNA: TGCAGTGCGCACGGGGGTATAGGCACAGATACGCAGTATTTT

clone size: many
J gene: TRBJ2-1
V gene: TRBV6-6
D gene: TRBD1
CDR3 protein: CASSQYQGASYNEQFF
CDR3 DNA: TGTGCCAGCAGTCAATATCAGGGGGCCTCCTACAATGAGCAGTTCTTC

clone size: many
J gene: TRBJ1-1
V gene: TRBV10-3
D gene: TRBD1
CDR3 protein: CAIKGQTNTEAFF
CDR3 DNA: TGTGCCATCAAGGGACAGACGAACACTGAAGCTTTCTTT

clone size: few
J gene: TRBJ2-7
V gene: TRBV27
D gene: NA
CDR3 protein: CASSTTYEQYF
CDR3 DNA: TGTGCCAGCAGTACTACCTACGAGCAGTACTTC

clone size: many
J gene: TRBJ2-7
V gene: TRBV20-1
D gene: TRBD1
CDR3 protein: CSARDAPGTGEGYEQYF
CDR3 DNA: TGCAGTGCTAGAGATGCTCCCGGGACAGGGGAGGGCTACGAGCAGTACTTC

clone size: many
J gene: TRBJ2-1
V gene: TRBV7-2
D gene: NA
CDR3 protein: CASSLGPGNEQFF
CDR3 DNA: TGTGCCAGCAGCTTAGGCCCAGGAAATGAGCAGTTCTTC

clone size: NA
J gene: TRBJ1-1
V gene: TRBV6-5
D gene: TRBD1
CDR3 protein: CASRPGQGYTEAFF
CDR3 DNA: TGTGCCAGCAGACCGGGACAGGGATATACTGAAGCTTTCTTT

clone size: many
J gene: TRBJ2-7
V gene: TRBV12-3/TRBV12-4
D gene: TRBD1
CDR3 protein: CASREDRGHTYEQYF
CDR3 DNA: TGTGCCAGCAGAGAGGACAGGGGGCATACCTACGAGCAGTACTTC

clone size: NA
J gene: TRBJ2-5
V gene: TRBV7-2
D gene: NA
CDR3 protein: CASSLAVETQYF
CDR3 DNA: TGTGCCAGCAGCTTAGCGGTTGAGACCCAGTACTTC

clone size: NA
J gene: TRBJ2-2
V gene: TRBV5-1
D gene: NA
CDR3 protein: CASSLRKSTGELFF
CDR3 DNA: TGCGCCAGCAGCTTGCGAAAGTCCACCGGGGAGCTGTTTTTT

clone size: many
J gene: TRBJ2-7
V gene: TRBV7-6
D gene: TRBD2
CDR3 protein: CASSFIAGSYEQYF
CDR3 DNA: TGTGCCAGCAGTTTTATAGCGGGGTCCTACGAGCAGTACTTC

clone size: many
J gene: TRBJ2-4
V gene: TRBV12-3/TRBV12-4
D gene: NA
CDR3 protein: CASSRGPLGAKNIQYF
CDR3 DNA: TGTGCCAGCAGTCGGGGCCCTTTGGGGGCCAAAAACATTCAGTACTTC

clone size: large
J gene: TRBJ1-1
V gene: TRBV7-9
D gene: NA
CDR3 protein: CASRDDRYMNTEAFF
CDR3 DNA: TGTGCCAGCAGAGATGACAGGTACATGAACACTGAAGCTTTCTTT